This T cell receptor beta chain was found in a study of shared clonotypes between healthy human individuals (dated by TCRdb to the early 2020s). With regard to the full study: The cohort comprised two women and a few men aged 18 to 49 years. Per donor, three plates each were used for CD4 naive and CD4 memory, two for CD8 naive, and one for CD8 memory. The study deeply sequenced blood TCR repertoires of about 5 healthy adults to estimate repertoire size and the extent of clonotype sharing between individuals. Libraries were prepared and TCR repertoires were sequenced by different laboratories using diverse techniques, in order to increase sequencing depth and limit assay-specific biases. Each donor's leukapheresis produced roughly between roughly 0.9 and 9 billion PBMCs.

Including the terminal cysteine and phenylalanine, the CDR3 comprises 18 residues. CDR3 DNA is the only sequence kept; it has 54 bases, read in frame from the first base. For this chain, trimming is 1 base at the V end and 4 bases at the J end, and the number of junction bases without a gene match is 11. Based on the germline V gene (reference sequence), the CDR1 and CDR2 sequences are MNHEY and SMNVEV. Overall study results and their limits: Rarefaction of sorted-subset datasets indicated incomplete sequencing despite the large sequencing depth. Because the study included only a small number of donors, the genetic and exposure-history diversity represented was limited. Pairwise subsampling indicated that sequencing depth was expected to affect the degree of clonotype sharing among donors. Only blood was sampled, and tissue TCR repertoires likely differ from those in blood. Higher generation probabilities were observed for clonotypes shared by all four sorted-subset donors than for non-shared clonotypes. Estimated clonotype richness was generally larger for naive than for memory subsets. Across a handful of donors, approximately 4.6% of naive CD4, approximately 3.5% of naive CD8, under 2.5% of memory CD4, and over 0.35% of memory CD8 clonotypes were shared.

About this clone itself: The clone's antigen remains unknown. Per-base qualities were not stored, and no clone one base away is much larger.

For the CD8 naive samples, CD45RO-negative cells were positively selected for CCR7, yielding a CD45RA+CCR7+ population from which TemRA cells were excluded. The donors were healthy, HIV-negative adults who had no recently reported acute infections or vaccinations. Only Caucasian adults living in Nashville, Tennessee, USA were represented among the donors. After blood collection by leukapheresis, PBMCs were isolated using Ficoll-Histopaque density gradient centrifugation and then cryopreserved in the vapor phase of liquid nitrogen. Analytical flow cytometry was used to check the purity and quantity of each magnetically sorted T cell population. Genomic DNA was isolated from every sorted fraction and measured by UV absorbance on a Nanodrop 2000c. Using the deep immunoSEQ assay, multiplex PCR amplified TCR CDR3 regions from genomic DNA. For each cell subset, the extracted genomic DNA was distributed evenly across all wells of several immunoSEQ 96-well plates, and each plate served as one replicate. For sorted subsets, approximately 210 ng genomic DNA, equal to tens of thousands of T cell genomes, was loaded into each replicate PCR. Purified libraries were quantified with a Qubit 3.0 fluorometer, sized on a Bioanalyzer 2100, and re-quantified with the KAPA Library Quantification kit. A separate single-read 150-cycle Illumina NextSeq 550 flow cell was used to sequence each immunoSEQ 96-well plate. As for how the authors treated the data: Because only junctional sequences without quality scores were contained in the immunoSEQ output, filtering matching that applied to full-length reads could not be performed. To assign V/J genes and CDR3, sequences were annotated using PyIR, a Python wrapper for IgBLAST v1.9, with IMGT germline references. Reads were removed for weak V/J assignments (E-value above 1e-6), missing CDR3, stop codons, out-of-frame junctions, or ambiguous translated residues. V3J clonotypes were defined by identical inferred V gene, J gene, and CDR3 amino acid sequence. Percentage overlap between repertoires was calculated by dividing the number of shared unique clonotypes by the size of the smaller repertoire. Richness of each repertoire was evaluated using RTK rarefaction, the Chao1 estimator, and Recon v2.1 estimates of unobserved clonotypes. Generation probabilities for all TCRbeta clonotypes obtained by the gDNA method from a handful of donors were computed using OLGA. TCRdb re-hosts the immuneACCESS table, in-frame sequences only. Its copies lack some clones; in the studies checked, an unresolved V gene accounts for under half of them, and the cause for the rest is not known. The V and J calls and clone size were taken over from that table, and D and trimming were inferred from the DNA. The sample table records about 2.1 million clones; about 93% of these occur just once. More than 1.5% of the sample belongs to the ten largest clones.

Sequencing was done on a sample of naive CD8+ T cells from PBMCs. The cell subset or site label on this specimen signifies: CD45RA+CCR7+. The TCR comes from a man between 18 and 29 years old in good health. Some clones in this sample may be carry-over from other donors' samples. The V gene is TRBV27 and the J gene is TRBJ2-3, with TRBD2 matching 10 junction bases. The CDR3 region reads CASSLLSASGSAPDTQYF. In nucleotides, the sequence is TGTGCCAGCAGTTTATTGTCGGCTAGCGGGAGTGCCCCAGATACGCAGTATTTT.